This note documents a single T cell receptor (beta chain) sequence. Its specificity is not known. All donors participated as healthy donors of bone marrow. Researchers ran the PCR with 60 Vbeta and 13 Jbeta primers. Here immunoSEQ multiplex PCR was the method, and the copy in TCRdb shows in-frame clones only, minus some. The sample gives around 180,000 clones, over 70% of which show up once; roughly 0.5% is in the top ten. The data originate from a study of cytomegalovirus exposure and HLA in healthy donors. From germline, CDR1 is SGDLS and CDR2 YYNGEE. Trimming cost V 2 bases and J 3 bases, with 8 bases left between them. This CDR3 contains 13 residues. Findings and caveats of the study: Per published reports, the classifier diagnosed cytomegalovirus status with high specificity and sensitivity.

This receptor was taken from a woman aged 45 to 65 in good health and CMV-seronegative. Sequencing was performed on PBMCs. V usage is TRBV9 and J usage is TRBJ1-1, with a weak D call TRBD1 (5 bases). CDR3 in DNA: TGTGCCAGCAGCGTTGGGGGGTACACTGAAGCTTTCTTT. Its translation: CASSVGGYTEAFF.